This TCR beta chain was sequenced during a study of T cell changes during pregnancy in multiple sclerosis. Details on this clone: Relative to the germline gene, one junction end is altered; a read error may explain this.

The CDR3 contains 13 residues. CDR1 SSHAT and CDR2 FNYEAQ come from the germline V gene (reference sequence). Sequenced by immunoSEQ multiplex PCR; TCRdb stores in-frame clones only, minus some. This sample has 67,000 or so clones, with approximately 92% found just once. The source is a female donor in good health, enrolled as a control in a pregnancy study. The chain employs TRBV7-7 and TRBJ1-1; D not certain. The sample in question was CD8+ T cells from peripheral blood mononuclear cells, obtained in the third trimester of pregnancy. The CDR3 coding sequence is TGTGCTAGCAGTCAAGCAAAGAACACTGAAGCTTTCTTT. Translated: CASSQAKNTEAFF.